This entry concerns a single T cell receptor beta chain. The data stem from a study of blood T cell repertoires in COVID-19. Generated by immunoSEQ multiplex PCR, the TCRdb table keeps only in-frame clones and is missing some. The sample records hundreds of thousands of clones, about 89% being singletons. The Seattle patients, enrolled during active infection, were followed longitudinally. After removal of 4 bases from V and 2 bases from J, the junction contained 14 bases not matched to a gene. The CDR3 runs to 17 residues. Germline-derived CDR1 and CDR2 are SGDLS and YYNGEE. The TCR sequence derives from a woman in her forties or fifties with COVID-19, enrolled during active disease. Material for sequencing was peripheral blood. V and J are TRBV9 and TRBJ2-7; the match to TRBD1 covers 8 bases. DNA of the CDR3: TGTGCCAGCAGCCCAGGGACAGGTCTATCGGGTACCTACGAGCAGTACTTC. Translated: CASSPGTGLSGTYEQYF. The full variable domain, with the rest looked up from reference TRBV9 and TRBJ2-7, is DSGVTQTPKHLITATGQRVTLRCSPRSGDLSVYWYQQSLDQGLQFLIQYYNGEERAKGNILERFSAQQFPDLHSELNLSSLELGDSALYFCASSPGTGLSGTYEQYFGPGTRLTVT.